Listed here are 18 T cell receptor beta chains from one sample, sequenced in a study of blood T cell repertoires in COVID-19. The data were produced by immunoSEQ multiplex PCR, yet TCRdb's version contains in-frame clones alone and is incomplete. The sample lists approximately 90,000 clones, around three quarters occurring once. Sequenced sample: peripheral blood. These receptor sequences come from a human donor in a cohort sampled during active COVID-19.

This clone has ten or more counts. V and J are TRBV14 and TRBJ1-2; D is perhaps TRBD1 (5 bases). The CDR3 is made up of 13 amino acids. V lost 3 bases, J lost 8 bases, and 13 bases lay in between. The germline V gene encodes CDR1 SGHDN and CDR2 FVKESK. CDR3 residues: CASSHTRRDGYTF. CDR3 nucleotides: TGTGCCAGCAGCCACACAAGGCGGGACGGCTACACCTTC. Complete variable domain (other parts from reference TRBV14 and TRBJ1-2): EAGVTQFPSHSVIEKGQTVTLRCDPISGHDNLYWYRRVMGKEIKFLLHFVKESKQDESGMPNNRFLAERTGGTYSTLKVQPAELEDSGVYFCASSHTRRDGYTFGSGTRLTVV.

This rearrangement joins TRBV19 to TRBJ1-2; D gene unclear. Germline lookup yields CDR1 LNHDA and CDR2 SQIVND (reference sequence). V lost 7 bases to trimming and J lost 7 bases, with 19 bases between them. This CDR3 has 14 amino acids. The CDR3 loop reads CASKVSRSPFGYTF. CDR3 nucleotides: TGTGCCAGTAAAGTCTCCCGGAGCCCCTTTGGCTACACCTTC.

The chain links TRBV29-1 to TRBJ2-1; 12 nucleotides line up with TRBD2. CDR3 length: 15 residues. The junction had 5 bases not matched to a gene; V was cut back by 6 bases and J by 2 bases. Per germline, CDR1 SQVTM and CDR2 ANQGSEA. The CDR3 sequence is CSVVGLAGPYNEQFF. The CDR3 nucleotides are TGCAGCGTCGTAGGACTAGCGGGGCCCTACAATGAGCAGTTCTTC.

This clone came up once. The chain is built from TRBV5-6 and TRBJ2-1; 7 nucleotides agree with TRBD2. Trimming removed 4 bases from V and 8 bases from J; junction bases left unmatched: 18. CDR1 SGHDT and CDR2 YYEEEE come from the germline V gene. This CDR3 has 17 amino acids. CDR3: CASSPFGSSPGGDEQFF. CDR3 bases: TGTGCCAGCAGCCCCTTTGGGAGTAGCCCGGGGGGAGATGAGCAGTTCTTC.

The chain is built from TRBV20-1 and TRBJ1-2; no clear D gene. CDR1 is DFQATT and CDR2 is SNEGSKA in the germline V gene (reference sequence). This CDR3 comprises 10 residues. Trimming removed 6 bases at V and 12 bases at J, with 14 bases between. DNA of the CDR3: TGCAGTGCGAGGGAAGGGAGGGACACCTTC. This encodes CSAREGRDTF.

V is TRBV15 and J is TRBJ1-2; TRBD1 is a possible D gene (6 bases). The germline V gene has CDR1 LNHNV and CDR2 YYDKDF (reference sequence). CDR3 size: 15 residues. With 1 base removed from V and 8 bases from J, the gap between germline ends came to 17 bases. CDR3 nucleotides: TGTGCCACCAGCAGAGTGGGCGGGGGCGCCGGCGGCTACACCTTC. It codes for CATSRVGGGAGGYTF. The whole variable domain, remainder taken from reference TRBV15 and TRBJ1-2, is DAMVIQNPRYQVTQFGKPVTLSCSQTLNHNVMYWYQQKSSQAPKLLFHYYDKDFNNEADTPDNFQSRRPNTSFCFLDIRSPGLGDTAMYLCATSRVGGGAGGYTFGSGTRLTVV.

The V gene is TRBV28, the J gene TRBJ2-7; tentative D call: TRBD1 (5 bases). CDR3 size: 16 residues. V lost 1 base and J lost 0, with 13 bases in between. The V gene's germline CDR1 is MDHEN and CDR2 SYDVKM. The DNA for the CDR3 is TGTGCCAGCAGTTTATTCGGAAGGGGTCGCTCCTACGAGCAGTACTTC. Protein product: CASSLFGRGRSYEQYF.

This clone was recorded only once. The chain is built from TRBV19 and TRBJ1-6, with TRBD1 matching 9 bases. Germline V gene sequence: CDR1 LNHDA, CDR2 SQIVND (reference sequence). The CDR3 is 13 amino acids. V gave up 5 bases and J gave up 11 bases; unmatched junction bases: 4. The CDR3 DNA reads as TGTGCCAGTAGTTTGACAGGGGGTGCACCCCTCCACTTT. Its protein product is CASSLTGGAPLHF. Combining the CDR3 with reference TRBV19 and TRBJ1-6 gives the whole variable domain DGGITQSPKYLFRKEGQNVTLSCEQNLNHDAMYWYRQDPGQGLRLIYYSQIVNDFQKGDIAEGYSVSREKKESFPLTVTSAQKNPTAFYLCASSLTGGAPLHFGNGTRLTVT.

The chain carries TRBV7-2 and TRBJ2-3; 7 bases are a match to TRBD2. V lost 6 bases and J lost 3; bases outside the gene matches: 6. The CDR3 sequence is 14 residues long. Germline-derived CDR1 and CDR2 are SGHTA and FQGNSA. This CDR3 reads CASSAGVSTDTQYF. In DNA, the CDR3 is TGTGCCAGCAGTGCGGGAGTCAGTACAGATACGCAGTATTTT.

The V call is TRBV11-2, the J call TRBJ2-7; TRBD1 matches 9 bases. This CDR3 spans 13 amino acids. Trimming at V came to 5 bases and at J to 3 bases, leaving 2 bases not matched to a gene. Germline V gene lookup returns CDR1 SGHAT and CDR2 FQNNGV. CDR3 loop: CASSRQGVYEQYF. In DNA form, the CDR3 reads TGTGCCAGCAGCCGACAGGGGGTCTACGAGCAGTACTTC.

The V and J genes are TRBV14 and TRBJ2-7; 10 bases are a match to TRBD2. Germline loops: CDR1 SGHDN, CDR2 FVKESK. After removal of 0 bases from V and 4 bases from J, the junction contained 9 bases not matched to a gene. The CDR3 contains 17 residues. The CDR3 region has the DNA TGTGCCAGCAGCCAAGAATTGCTAGCGGGGGCCGGGTACGAGCAGTACTTC. Amino acid sequence: CASSQELLAGAGYEQYF.

The genes are TRBV28 and TRBJ2-4; D gene ambiguous. This CDR3 contains 16 residues. CDR1 and CDR2 (germline): MDHEN, SYDVKM. Trimming left V 2 bases short and J 1 base short, with 12 bases between. In DNA form, the CDR3 reads TGTGCCAGCAGTTTAGTTGCGGATGCGGCCAAAAACATTCAGTACTTC. This codes for CASSLVADAAKNIQYF. The full variable domain, its missing parts supplied by reference TRBV28 and TRBJ2-4, is DVKVTQSSRYLVKRTGEKVFLECVQDMDHENMFWYRQDPGLGLRLIYFSYDVKMKEKGDIPEGYSVSREKKERFSLILESASTNQTSMYLCASSLVADAAKNIQYFGAGTRLSVL.

The chain employs TRBV5-4 and TRBJ2-1; 15 nucleotides match TRBD2. V lost 1 base to trimming and J lost 7 bases; unmatched junction nucleotides: 3. From germline, CDR1 is SGHNT and CDR2 YYREEE (reference sequence). The CDR3 totals 16 residues. The CDR3 coding sequence is TGTGCCAGCAGCTTGTGGGGGACTAGCGGGAGGAATGAGCAGTTCTTC. It yields the protein CASSLWGTSGRNEQFF. Complete variable domain (other parts from reference TRBV5-4 and TRBJ2-1): ETGVTQSPTHLIKTRGQQVTLRCSSQSGHNTVSWYQQALGQGPQFIFQYYREEENGRGNFPPRFSGLQFPNYSSELNVNALELDDSALYLCASSLWGTSGRNEQFFGPGTRLTVL.

The chain links TRBV29-1 to TRBJ1-4, with TRBD1 as a possible D gene (6 bases). Germline V gives CDR1 SQVTM, CDR2 ANQGSEA. V dropped 6 bases and J dropped 7 bases, with 15 bases sitting between them. The CDR3 contains 13 residues. The CDR3 DNA reads TGCAGCGTAGGTCGGGGGGGCGGTGAAAAACTGTTTTTT. The encoded protein is CSVGRGGGEKLFF.

The chain is built from TRBV12-3 or TRBV12-4 and TRBJ2-1, with 9 bases aligning to TRBD2. This CDR3 is built from 13 residues. V trimming: 7 bases; J trimming: 6 bases; junction bases outside the gene matches: 4. The CDR3 sequence: CASKVSGGNEQFF. The CDR3 region has the DNA TGTGCCAGCAAGGTTAGCGGGGGCAATGAGCAGTTCTTC.

The genes are TRBV9 and TRBJ2-1; 7 bases align to TRBD2. Germline lookup yields CDR1 SGDLS and CDR2 YYNGEE. This CDR3 has 15 amino acids. V trimming: 4 bases; J trimming: 0 bases; junction bases outside the gene matches: 4. The CDR3: CASSMGGSSYNEQFF. CDR3 in DNA: TGTGCCAGCAGCATGGGCGGGAGCTCCTACAATGAGCAGTTCTTC. Based on the CDR3 plus reference TRBV9 and TRBJ2-1, the full variable domain is DSGVTQTPKHLITATGQRVTLRCSPRSGDLSVYWYQQSLDQGLQFLIQYYNGEERAKGNILERFSAQQFPDLHSELNLSSLELGDSALYFCASSMGGSSYNEQFFGPGTRLTVL.

The chain uses TRBV28 and TRBJ2-3; 10 bases fit TRBD2. Germline V gene data show CDR1 as MDHEN and CDR2 as SYDVKM. This CDR3 is 18 amino acids long. V trimming: 8 bases; J trimming: 4 bases; junction bases outside the gene matches: 18. CDR3 loop: CASGKPRTSGKAPDTQYF. Here the CDR3 DNA reads TGTGCCAGCGGCAAGCCCCGAACTAGCGGGAAGGCGCCAGATACGCAGTATTTT.

The chain joins TRBV5-5 to TRBJ2-3, with 12 bases fitting TRBD2. CDR3 length equals 18 residues. CDR1 and CDR2 (germline): SGHKS, YYEKEE (reference sequence). The ends lost 1 base at V and 5 bases at J; junction bases unmatched: 11. Written as DNA, the CDR3 is TGTGCCAGCAGCTTGTTGTCTAGCGGGAGGGGTTACGGAGATACGCAGTATTTT. Its translation is CASSLLSSGRGYGDTQYF.